This T cell receptor beta chain is drawn from a study of cytomegalovirus exposure and HLA in healthy donors. Overall study: The use of the same platform for the roughly 130 validation repertoires and the roughly 700 first-cohort repertoires was reported by a later analysis.

The CDR3 is 13 amino acids. CDR1 is SNHLY, CDR2 FYNNEI, per germline. Trimming cost V 6 bases and J 2 bases, with 8 bases left between them. The assay was immunoSEQ multiplex PCR, and TCRdb's table has in-frame clones only and misses some. The sample consists of more than 95,000 clones, about 88% of them appearing once. The receptor comes from a woman between 18 and 29 years old in good health and CMV-seronegative. V and J are TRBV2 and TRBJ2-1; the D is unclear. The sequencing sample was made of PBMCs. The CDR3 region is CASRLLAYNEQFF. The CDR3 coding sequence is TGTGCCAGCAGGCTCCTAGCCTACAATGAGCAGTTCTTC.